The clone carrying this T cell receptor beta chain was recorded many times. No antigen is known for it. The sample originates from a study of CD8 T cells in ankylosing spondylitis. Overall study findings and caveats: Prior work had noted some motif variants in reactive arthritis blood and synovial fluid. Ankylosing spondylitis blood appeared to carry a characteristic TCR beta motif of roughly eight highly homologous variants. There was reportedly significant enrichment of clones that were disease-linked in matched ankylosing spondylitis synovial fluid.

The CDR3 sequence is 13 residues long. The V gene's germline CDR1 is KGHDR and CDR2 SFDVKD. Trimming removed 8 bases at V and 0 bases at J, with 7 bases between. For TCR beta, libraries came from quantitative 5'-RACE with molecular barcodes. TCRdb recomputed calls from the 5' RACE reads with MiXCR, one row per CDR3 protein. Of fewer than 80,000 distinct CDR3 sequences in the sample, about 5.7% were seen once. The sample consisted of blood, either unsorted or a sorted T cell fraction (not recorded which). The chain employs TRBV24-1 and TRBJ1-3, with D perhaps matching TRBD1 (6 bases). The sequence derives from a male donor with ankylosing spondylitis or in good health (not recorded which). CDR3 in DNA: TGTGCCACCACGGACAGCTCTGGAAACACCATATATTTT. Its translation is CATTDSSGNTIYF.